The 9 T cell receptor beta chains in this list originate from one sample, sequenced in a study of CD8+ T cells in alopecia areata (dated by TCRdb to the late 2010s). Receptor amplification or capture employed the immunoSEQ multiplex PCR assay. RNA was extracted from all samples and reverse transcribed into cDNA as template for TCR sequencing. Drawn from immuneACCESS, this table holds only the in-frame rearrangements with V and J called that TCRdb kept. Clones are partly lost; checked studies trace under half to an unresolved V gene and leave the rest unexplained. Here the sample has some 100,000 clones; around 40% occur a single time. The ten biggest clones cover less than 20% of the sample. The sample's time point, from its label and the paper: 24 weeks on oral tofacitinib. This specimen's treatment or condition label, interpreted: oral pan-JAK inhibitor, 5-10 mg twice daily. Sequences were derived from CD8+ T cells sorted from blood, sampled at week 24, from a patient treated with tofacitinib. These receptors were obtained from a human donor with alopecia areata.

V is TRBV4-1 and J is TRBJ2-6, with D possibly being TRBD1 (6 bases). Germline V gene sequence: CDR1 MGHRA, CDR2 YSYEKL. With 3 bases removed from V and 1 base from J, the gap between germline ends came to 7 bases. The CDR3 is made up of 15 amino acids. CDR3 DNA sequence: TGCGCCAGCAGCCAGGACAGATCTGGGGCCAACGTCCTGACTTTC. Protein product: CASSQDRSGANVLTF.

The chain links TRBV27 to TRBJ2-7, with 7 bases that match TRBD2. V shed 5 bases and J 4 bases; nucleotides not matched to a gene: 11. The germline V gene has CDR1 MNHEY and CDR2 SMNVEV (reference sequence). The CDR3 contains 15 residues. CDR3 region: CASSLNGLREYEQYF. The CDR3 DNA reads as TGTGCCAGCAGTCTAAACGGGTTGCGGGAGTACGAGCAGTACTTC.

This clone has only a few counts. This chain joins TRBV2 and TRBJ2-1; D unresolved. Trimming left V 6 bases short and J 8 bases short, with 8 bases between. Germline V gene lookup returns CDR1 SNHLY and CDR2 FYNNEI. This CDR3 spans 11 amino acids. CDR3 coding DNA: TGTGCCAGCAGCCCGCCTTATGAGCAGTTCTTC. Translated: CASSPPYEQFF.

This clone was picked up a small number of times. The CDR3 protein is CATRHLNTEAFF. CDR3 sequence (DNA): TGTGCCACCCGACACCTGAACACTGAAGCTTTCTTT. The chain links TRBV19 to TRBJ1-1; the D is unclear. In germline, CDR1 is LNHDA, CDR2 SQIVND (reference sequence). V was cut by 10 bases and J by 0 bases, with 9 bases left in between. This CDR3 is built from 12 residues.

The gene calls are TRBV4-1 and TRBJ1-1; TRBD1 might be the D (5 bases). V gave up 1 base and J gave up 6 bases, with 9 bases separating them. This CDR3 contains 13 residues. Germline CDR1 and CDR2: MGHRA and YSYEKL. The chain's CDR3 is CASSQVPGPEAFF. The CDR3 DNA follows: TGCGCCAGCAGCCAAGTCCCGGGACCTGAAGCTTTCTTT.

The chain recombines TRBV7-2 with TRBJ2-5; D possibly corresponds to TRBD1 (6 bases). Looked up from germline, CDR1 is SGHTA and CDR2 is FQGNSA. Trimming took off 5 bases at V and 8 bases at J, with 12 bases between the two ends. The CDR3 totals 12 residues. CDR3 DNA: TGTGCCAGCAGCCAAGACAGGTTAACCCAGTACTTC. Translating it yields CASSQDRLTQYF.

The genes are TRBV9 and TRBJ2-7; 9 bases are shared with TRBD1. The J segment lost 2 bases and the V segment lost 4 bases, leaving 4 bases of the junction unmatched. The CDR3 sequence is 14 residues long. Germline V gene sequence: CDR1 SGDLS, CDR2 YYNGEE. CDR3 bases: TGTGCCAGCAGCAAGGACAGGGGCCCCTACGAGCAGTACTTC. Translating gives CASSKDRGPYEQYF. The variable domain in full, completed from reference TRBV9 and TRBJ2-7, reads DSGVTQTPKHLITATGQRVTLRCSPRSGDLSVYWYQQSLDQGLQFLIQYYNGEERAKGNILERFSAQQFPDLHSELNLSSLELGDSALYFCASSKDRGPYEQYFGPGTRLTVT.

Regarding this clone: A read error likely explains this, since a far larger clone differs by one base. The gene calls are TRBV11-2 and TRBJ1-1; D not certain. This CDR3 contains 12 residues. Germline assignment: CDR1 SGHAT and CDR2 FQNNGV. The V end lost 1 base, the J end lost 4 bases, and 4 bases lay between the germline ends. The CDR3 DNA is TGTGCCAGCAGCTTAGGGACCACTGAAGCTTTCTTT. Translated, it gives CASSLGTTEAFF.

This chain connects TRBV9 to TRBJ2-3; a possible D gene is TRBD2 (5 bases). CDR3 length: 16 amino acids. Germline V gene sequence: CDR1 SGDLS, CDR2 YYNGEE. Trimming cost V 0 bases and J 2 bases, with 13 bases left between them. CDR3 region: CASSVGASINTDTQYF. CDR3 bases: TGTGCCAGCAGCGTAGGGGCTAGCATAAACACAGATACGCAGTATTTT.